A single sample gave rise to the 31 T cell receptor beta chains below, sequenced in a study of CD8 T cells in Susac syndrome. Random hexamers primed reverse transcription of about 0.45 to 1 ug RNA. Via MiXCR, TCRdb re-called the immunoSEQ multiplex PCR reads, giving one row per CDR3 protein. The sample has just over 150,000 distinct CDR3 sequences, approximately 93% seen once; the top ten hold 0.2% to 0.25%. Sequencing was performed on CD8+ T cells from PBMCs. These receptors were obtained from a human donor with multiple sclerosis.

This sequence joins TRBV15 and TRBJ2-7; D tentatively reads TRBD1 or TRBD2 (5 bases each). Germline loops: CDR1 LNHNV, CDR2 YYDKDF (reference sequence). The CDR3 loop spans 15 amino acids. V was clipped by 5 bases and J by 2 bases, with 16 bases between them. Written as DNA, the CDR3 is TGTGCCACCAGCCCTCACTCAGGGAGTCCCTACGAGCAGTACTTC. This encodes CATSPHSGSPYEQYF.

In its sample, this clonotype was seen a few times. The CDR3 DNA reads as TGTGCCAGCAGTTACTCGAACAATGAGCAGTTCTTC. Translating gives CASSYSNNEQFF. This chain links TRBV6-6 with TRBJ2-1; no clear D gene. This CDR3 comprises 12 residues. V was cut by 0 bases and J by 5 bases, with 2 bases left in between. Germline lookup yields CDR1 MNHNY and CDR2 SVGAGI (reference sequence).

The gene calls are TRBV6-2 or TRBV6-3 and TRBJ1-5; 8 bases fit TRBD1. Germline trimming cut 6 bases from V and 12 bases from J; bases unmatched to any gene: 4. CDR1 is MNHEY, CDR2 SVGEGT, per germline. This CDR3 contains 11 residues. The CDR3 region has the DNA TGTGCCAGCAGCCCAGGGACAGGCCAGCATTTT. Translation gives CASSPGTGQHF.

The chain carries TRBV12-3 or TRBV12-4 and TRBJ2-5; D may be TRBD1 or TRBD2 (5 bases each). This CDR3 is built from 14 residues. The V gene lost 3 bases and the J gene lost 5 bases, with 13 bases spanning the gap. The CDR3 here is CASSFRGEGETQYF. The CDR3 bases are TGTGCCAGCAGTTTTCGCGGAGAGGGGGAGACCCAGTACTTC.

The chain uses TRBV29-1 and TRBJ1-1, with D possibly matching TRBD1 (5 bases). CDR3 length: 11 amino acids. Trimming shortened V by 3 bases and J by 6 bases, and 8 bases separated the two germline ends. Looked up from germline, CDR1 is SQVTM and CDR2 is ANQGSEA. DNA of the CDR3: TGCAGCGTTGAGGGGCGGTCTGAAGCTTTCTTT. Its translation is CSVEGRSEAFF.

This chain connects TRBV30 to TRBJ2-1; 12 bases fit TRBD2. CDR1 is GTSNPN, CDR2 SVGIG, per germline (reference sequence). This CDR3 comprises 18 residues. Trimming at V came to 2 bases and at J to 7 bases, leaving 15 bases not matched to a gene. The CDR3 loop reads CAWSSPRLAGGPSNEQFF. The DNA of the CDR3 is TGTGCCTGGAGTTCCCCTCGCCTAGCGGGGGGGCCTAGTAATGAGCAGTTCTTC.

The genes are TRBV30 and TRBJ2-2; no reliable D call. The V end was cut by 4 bases, the J end by 6 bases, with 9 bases between. Germline CDR1 and CDR2: GTSNPN and SVGIG (reference sequence). The CDR3 has 12 residues. Here the CDR3 DNA reads TGTGCCTGGACTAGGGTCCCCGGGGAGCTGTTTTTT. This encodes CAWTRVPGELFF.

This chain connects TRBV18 to TRBJ1-1; D remains unclear. The V gene lost 3 bases and the J gene lost 0 bases, with 8 bases spanning the gap. The CDR3 totals 14 residues. The V gene's germline CDR1 is KGHSH and CDR2 LQKENI. The CDR3 bases are TGTGCCAGCTCACCCCGAGATCTGAACACTGAAGCTTTCTTT. It translates to CASSPRDLNTEAFF.

The chain uses TRBV23-1 and TRBJ2-7; D might be TRBD1 (6 bases). TRBV23-1 is designated an ORF whose function remains uncertain. With 0 bases removed from V and 4 bases from J, the gap between germline ends came to 16 bases. The CDR3 consists of 16 residues. CDR3 bases: TGCGCCAGCAGTCAATCGGCACAGGGAAGAACTTACGAGCAGTACTTC. Encoded protein: CASSQSAQGRTYEQYF.

The chain links TRBV4-3 to TRBJ1-1; D remains ambiguous. This CDR3 has 14 amino acids. Germline V gives CDR1 LGHNA, CDR2 YSLEER. V shed 0 bases and J shed 6 bases, with 11 bases lying between them. CDR3 nucleotide sequence: TGCGCCAGCAGCCAAGATCCAGAGGCGTCTGAAGCTTTCTTT. Translating gives CASSQDPEASEAFF.

This chain links TRBV2 with TRBJ2-7; 8 nucleotides match TRBD1. The trim removed 9 bases at V and 5 bases at J, leaving 6 bases unmatched. The CDR3 has 12 amino acids. Looked up from germline, CDR1 is SNHLY and CDR2 is FYNNEI. CDR3: CASRQGPNEQYF. CDR3 coding DNA: TGTGCCAGTAGACAGGGGCCAAACGAGCAGTACTTC.

The table lists this clonotype with a few counts. The chain couples TRBV5-5 to TRBJ2-1; 10 bases fit TRBD2. The CDR3 spans 17 residues. V lost 0 bases to trimming and J lost 0 bases; unmatched junction nucleotides: 3. CDR1 and CDR2 (germline): SGHKS, YYEKEE (reference sequence). The CDR3 region has the DNA TGTGCCAGCAGCTTGGAACTAGCGGGACACTCCTACAATGAGCAGTTCTTC. This gives the protein CASSLELAGHSYNEQFF.

The chain recombines TRBV30 with TRBJ1-1; D gene uncertain. Trimming cost V 6 bases and J 5 bases, with 22 bases left between them. The CDR3 has 15 amino acids. Germline loops: CDR1 GTSNPN, CDR2 SVGIG (reference sequence). The CDR3, as DNA: TGTGCCTGCCTCTTTGGAAGGGCCGGCGGGACTGAAGCTTTCTTT. It codes for CACLFGRAGGTEAFF.

As DNA, the CDR3 is TGCAGTGCTAGAGATAGTGTTGAGGGCTACGAGCAGTACTTC. Its protein is CSARDSVEGYEQYF. The chain links TRBV20-1 to TRBJ2-7; a weak D match, TRBD2 (5 bases). The CDR3 has 14 residues. In germline, CDR1 is DFQATT, CDR2 SNEGSKA (reference sequence). V was shortened by 0 bases and J by 3 bases, with 12 bases between the two germline ends.

The chain carries TRBV6-1 and TRBJ1-1; D is unresolved. V was clipped by 4 bases and J by 4 bases, with 10 bases between them. Germline CDR1 is MNHNS and CDR2 is SASEGT. CDR3 size: 13 residues. The CDR3 is CASSVTPGTEAFF. Written as DNA, the CDR3 is TGTGCCAGCAGTGTGACTCCGGGCACTGAAGCTTTCTTT.

The chain has TRBV14 and TRBJ1-4, with 10 bases fitting TRBD1. In germline, CDR1 is SGHDN, CDR2 FVKESK. V lost 4 bases to trimming and J lost 10 bases; unmatched junction nucleotides: 9. The CDR3 consists of 15 residues. CDR3 protein: CASSPPGQGSRKLFF. CDR3 DNA sequence: TGTGCCAGCAGCCCACCGGGACAGGGGAGCCGAAAACTGTTTTTT.

This chain links TRBV27 with TRBJ2-1; D remains ambiguous. This CDR3 contains 11 residues. Trimming removed 8 bases from V and 5 bases from J, with 7 bases in between. The germline V gene has CDR1 MNHEY and CDR2 SMNVEV (reference sequence). As DNA, the CDR3 is TGTGCCAGCTGGGGTAACAATGAGCAGTTCTTC. As protein: CASWGNNEQFF.

The CDR3 DNA reads TGTGCCACCAGTGGCTGGGACCAAGAGACCCAGTACTTC. Translation gives CATSGWDQETQYF. The chain is built from TRBV24-1 and TRBJ2-5; D remains unclear. Germline V lookup: CDR1 KGHDR, CDR2 SFDVKD. The CDR3 is made up of 13 amino acids. V lost 5 bases, J lost 0 bases, and 6 bases lay in between.

The chain links TRBV7-2 to TRBJ2-7, with 8 nucleotides matching TRBD1. CDR3 length equals 15 residues. Germline V gives CDR1 SGHTA, CDR2 FQGNSA. Losses at the gene ends were 4 bases for V and 5 bases for J; bases not matched to a gene: 10. CDR3 sequence: CASSSTGPGGDEQYF. CDR3 nucleotides: TGTGCCAGCAGCTCGACAGGACCAGGGGGCGACGAGCAGTACTTC.

The chain links TRBV27 to TRBJ1-6; 7 bases match TRBD1. V shed 2 bases, J shed 3 bases, and the junction held 4 bases outside the gene matches. This CDR3 is built from 16 residues. Germline V gene lookup returns CDR1 MNHEY and CDR2 SMNVEV (reference sequence). This chain's CDR3 is CASSLRDSHYNSPLHF. The CDR3 coding sequence is TGTGCCAGCAGTTTAAGGGACAGCCACTATAATTCACCCCTCCACTTT.

The chain carries TRBV30 and TRBJ1-1, with D possibly matching TRBD1 (6 bases). The CDR3 spans 11 residues. Germline V gives CDR1 GTSNPN, CDR2 SVGIG (reference sequence). The germline V and J ends were trimmed by 3 bases and 7 bases, with 9 bases remaining between them. CDR3 in amino acids: CAWSRDNEAFF. The CDR3 DNA is TGTGCCTGGAGCCGGGACAATGAAGCTTTCTTT.

The genes are TRBV27 and TRBJ1-2; possible D gene TRBD1, 5 bases. Trimming pared 3 bases from V and 3 bases from J, leaving 14 bases between. There are 15 residues in the CDR3. Germline CDR1 is MNHEY and CDR2 is SMNVEV (reference sequence). The CDR3 protein is CASSFLRGSDYGYTF. The CDR3 coding sequence is TGTGCCAGCAGTTTTCTACGGGGCTCAGACTATGGCTACACCTTC.

V and J are TRBV11-2 and TRBJ2-5; TRBD2 matches at 9 bases. V was clipped by 3 bases and J by 5 bases; unmatched bases: 7. This CDR3 is 15 amino acids long. CDR1 and CDR2 from the germline V gene are SGHAT and FQNNGV. This chain's CDR3 is CASSFGLAGMETQYF. The CDR3 coding sequence is TGTGCCAGCAGCTTCGGGCTAGCGGGGATGGAGACCCAGTACTTC.

The chain joins TRBV29-1 to TRBJ2-2; D is ambiguous. Germline V gene sequence: CDR1 SQVTM, CDR2 ANQGSEA. Between the trimmed V and J ends, which lost 7 bases and 6 bases, there was a span of 15 bases. This CDR3 spans 13 amino acids. CDR3 region: CSALRWPPGELFF. The DNA of the CDR3 is TGCAGCGCCCTCCGATGGCCCCCCGGGGAGCTGTTTTTT.

The chain joins TRBV2 to TRBJ1-2, with D unclear. The CDR3 extends over 10 amino acids. The V and J ends lost 4 bases and 8 bases respectively, with 5 bases between them. Germline V gene sequence: CDR1 SNHLY, CDR2 FYNNEI. The DNA for the CDR3 is TGTGCCAGCAGTGCTGTAGGCTACACCTTC. It is translated as CASSAVGYTF.

This chain links TRBV4-1 with TRBJ1-2; TRBD1 might be the D (6 bases). Looked up from germline, CDR1 is MGHRA and CDR2 is YSYEKL. Deletions cut 0 bases from V and 4 bases from J, with 12 bases between. The CDR3 totals 15 residues. The CDR3: CASSQEIRTVYGYTF. In nucleotides, the CDR3 is TGCGCCAGCAGCCAAGAAATCAGGACAGTCTATGGCTACACCTTC.

The chain couples TRBV13 to TRBJ1-6; no firm D call. The CDR3 is made up of 17 amino acids. The germline V gene has CDR1 PRHDT and CDR2 FYEKMQ (reference sequence). V shed 3 bases and J shed 0 bases, with 12 bases lying between them. Here the CDR3 reads CASSLGRPSSYNSPLHF. The CDR3 bases are TGTGCCAGCAGCTTGGGGAGGCCGAGCTCCTATAATTCACCCCTCCACTTT.

The chain combines TRBV7-3 with TRBJ2-1, with D perhaps TRBD2 (7 bases). Trimming took 3 bases from V and 8 from J, leaving 26 bases between them. Germline V CDR1 and CDR2: SGHTA, FQGTGA. The CDR3 spans 18 residues. The CDR3 bases are TGTGCCAGCAGCTTCCTGTCGGGGGGCGAAATCTACTCGGATGAGCAGTTCTTC. It codes for CASSFLSGGEIYSDEQFF.

The chain has TRBV7-9 and TRBJ2-7, with 8 positions matching TRBD2. The CDR3 covers 13 residues. Germline lookup yields CDR1 SEHNR and CDR2 FQNEAQ (reference sequence). V dropped 6 bases and J dropped 2; count of bases not matched to a gene: 3. The CDR3 nucleotides read TGTGCCAGCAGTCCCGGGGGGGCCTACGAGCAGTACTTC. Protein product: CASSPGGAYEQYF.

The chain combines TRBV12-5 with TRBJ2-1; D may be TRBD2 (6 bases). Germline CDR1 is LGHNT and CDR2 is FRNRAP. The CDR3 extends over 16 amino acids. Trimming removed 3 bases at V and 5 bases at J, with 17 bases between. The CDR3 loop is CASGLAEPGLNNEQFF. CDR3 sequence (DNA): TGTGCTAGTGGTTTAGCTGAACCGGGACTTAACAATGAGCAGTTCTTC.

This clonotype was seen more than once but under ten times. The genes are TRBV7-2 and TRBJ1-2, with TRBD1 identical over 10 bases. The germline V gene encodes CDR1 SGHTA and CDR2 FQGNSA. V trimming: 5 bases; J trimming: 8 bases; junction bases outside the gene matches: 5. CDR3 length equals 13 residues. As DNA, the CDR3 is TGTGCCAGCAGCCTCGGGACAGGGGAGGGCTACACCTTC. Its protein is CASSLGTGEGYTF.